This passage covers 24 T cell receptor beta chains from one sample sequenced in a study of regulatory T cells in long-lasting Graves disease. As for time point: newly diagnosed GD, antithyroid drugs for less than 3 months. The TCR library was made from RNA that had been extracted from PBMCs in TRIzol. Relying on iRepertoire HTBI primers and Arm-PCR of CDR3 regions, the team built TCR beta libraries. In TCRdb, the multiplex PCR reads were re-called with MiXCR into one record per CDR3 protein. The data show a few hundred thousand distinct CDR3 sequences, less than 20% seen once. The same sample was also used in a study of T cells in Graves' hyperthyroidism and ophthalmopathy.

The starting material was peripheral blood mononuclear cells (PBMCs), obtained at new diagnosis, from a patient treated with antithyroid drugs. Every receptor here comes from a woman aged 18-30 years with Graves disease.

The V and J genes are TRBV28 and TRBJ2-3, with D unresolved. Germline V gives CDR1 MDHEN, CDR2 SYDVKM. V lost 6 bases and J lost 1, with 11 bases in between. This CDR3 comprises 14 residues. DNA for the CDR3: TGTGCCAGCAGGTCCCCGGGCGGCACAGATACGCAGTATTTT. Translation gives CASRSPGGTDTQYF.

V and J are TRBV12-3 or TRBV12-4 and TRBJ1-2; D is ambiguous. There are 13 residues in the CDR3. V shed 3 bases and J shed 6 bases, with 11 bases lying between them. CDR3 nucleotide sequence: TGTGCCAGCAGTTTCGTGGTACAGAATGGCTACACCTTC. It encodes CASSFVVQNGYTF.

The chain couples TRBV3-1 to TRBJ2-3, with TRBD2 as a possible D gene (5 bases). In germline, CDR1 is LGHDT, CDR2 YNNKEL (reference sequence). CDR3 size: 17 residues. V lost 5 bases, J lost 0 bases, and 18 bases lay in between. The CDR3: CASSVGPPGYSTDTQYF. The CDR3 DNA reads TGTGCCAGCAGCGTAGGTCCTCCGGGGTATAGCACAGATACGCAGTATTTT.

The V call is TRBV11-1, the J call TRBJ1-4; D unresolved. Germline CDR1 SGHAT, CDR2 FQDESV (reference sequence). Trimming cost V 0 bases and J 8 bases, with 4 bases left between them. This CDR3 is built from 12 residues. The CDR3 bases are TGTGCCAGCAGCTTAGCAGGGGAAAAACTGTTTTTT. Protein product: CASSLAGEKLFF. Complete variable domain (other parts from reference TRBV11-1 and TRBJ1-4): EAEVAQSPRYKITEKSQAVAFWCDPISGHATLYWYRQILGQGPELLVQFQDESVVDDSQLPKDRFSAERLKGVDSTLKIQPAELGDSAMYLCASSLAGEKLFFGSGTQLSVL.

This clonotype has at least ten counts. The genes are TRBV7-2 and TRBJ2-5; 8 nucleotides match TRBD2. Germline CDR1 reads SGHTA; CDR2 reads FQGNSA. This CDR3 has 17 amino acids. Trimming removed 0 bases from V and 5 bases from J; junction bases left unmatched: 11. The CDR3 DNA is TGTGCCAGCAGCTTAGCGCTCACTAGCGGAGGGGGGGAGACCCAGTACTTC. This encodes CASSLALTSGGGETQYF.

As concerns this clonotype: Its ends do not fully match the called genes, so a read error is possible. This sequence joins TRBV7-2 and TRBJ1-1, with TRBD1 as a possible D gene (6 bases). Germline V lookup: CDR1 SGHTA, CDR2 FQGNSA. CDR3 length equals 15 residues. The CDR3 loop reads CASSLAPTGSTEASF. The CDR3 coding sequence is TGTGCCAGCAGCTTAGCCCCAACAGGGAGCACTGAAGCTTCCTTT. Supplemented by reference TRBV7-2 and TRBJ1-1, the full variable domain reads GAGVSQSPSNKVTEKGKDVELRCDPISGHTALYWYRQSLGQGLEFLIYFQGNSAPDKSGLPSDRFSAERTGGSVSTLTIQRTQQEDSAVYLCASSLAPTGSTEASFGQGTRLTVV.

The rearrangement links TRBV14 to TRBJ2-6; D uncertain. CDR1 and CDR2 (germline): SGHDN, FVKESK. Deletions cut 0 bases from V and 2 bases from J, with 17 bases between. The CDR3 totals 19 residues. CDR3 residues: CASSQDFVQSLAGANVLTF. The CDR3 DNA is TGTGCCAGCAGCCAAGACTTTGTACAGTCCTTGGCTGGGGCCAACGTCCTGACTTTC.

This clonotype has at least ten counts. V and J are TRBV29-1 and TRBJ2-1; TRBD1 agrees at 7 bases. With V trimmed by 7 bases and J by 5 bases, 2 bases remained unmatched. Looked up from germline, CDR1 is SQVTM and CDR2 is ANQGSEA. This CDR3 has 11 amino acids. CDR3 protein: CSATGDNEQFF. As DNA, the CDR3 is TGCAGCGCAACAGGGGACAATGAGCAGTTCTTC.

The table lists this clonotype with many counts. The V and J genes are TRBV7-2 and TRBJ2-1; 9 bases are a match to TRBD2. Germline CDR1 reads SGHTA; CDR2 reads FQGNSA. V shed 4 bases and J 0 bases; nucleotides not matched to a gene: 7. The CDR3 runs to 17 residues. CDR3 nucleotides: TGTGCCAGCAGCTCCCTTTCTAGCGGGAACTCCTACAATGAGCAGTTCTTC. Amino acid sequence: CASSSLSSGNSYNEQFF.

The sample holds many counts of this clonotype. The chain combines TRBV20-1 with TRBJ2-3; D possibly corresponds to TRBD2 (6 bases). The V gene's germline CDR1 is DFQATT and CDR2 SNEGSKA (reference sequence). The V and J ends lost 7 bases and 0 bases respectively, with 14 bases between them. The CDR3 covers 14 residues. CDR3 nucleotide sequence: TGCAGTGGCGAGGGTAGCGGAAGCACAGATACGCAGTATTTT. This codes for CSGEGSGSTDTQYF.

The CDR3 sequence is CSASILSTSGIVETQYF. CDR3 coding DNA: TGCAGTGCTAGTATTTTAAGTACTAGCGGGATTGTGGAGACCCAGTACTTC. The chain recombines TRBV20-1 with TRBJ2-5; 10 bases map to TRBD2. With V trimmed by 3 bases and J by 5 bases, 15 bases remained unmatched. The CDR3 is 17 amino acids. Germline V gene data show CDR1 as DFQATT and CDR2 as SNEGSKA (reference sequence).

This clonotype has only a few counts. The V and J genes are TRBV28 and TRBJ1-3; the D is unclear. This CDR3 has 16 amino acids. Germline V CDR1 and CDR2: MDHEN, SYDVKM. Trimming took off 1 base at V and 2 bases at J, with 12 bases between the two ends. CDR3: CASSLSGGATGNTIYF. DNA for the CDR3: TGTGCCAGCAGTTTATCGGGCGGAGCAACTGGAAACACCATATATTTT.

This clonotype was recorded many times. The J gene is TRBJ2-1, the V gene TRBV3-1; 8 bases match TRBD2. TRBJ2-5 explains the end of the DNA better; the J call may be wrong. This CDR3 spans 18 amino acids. Germline V gene lookup returns CDR1 LGHDT and CDR2 YNNKEL (reference sequence). CDR3 protein: CASSQAASASGYQETQYF. CDR3 nucleotide sequence: TGTGCCAGCAGCCAAGCAGCTAGTGCTAGCGGGTATCAAGAGACCCAGTACTTC.

Regarding this clonotype: One end of the junction does not line up with germline, which may come from a read error. The CDR3 region is CAGSLAAGTEAFF. CDR3 coding DNA: TGTGCCGGCAGCTTAGCTGCGGGCACTGAAGCTTTCTTT. The chain recombines TRBV7-2 with TRBJ1-1; no clear D. Germline V lookup: CDR1 SGHTA, CDR2 FQGNSA. The CDR3 runs 13 residues. The full variable domain, in which reference TRBV7-2 and TRBJ1-1 provide the parts outside the CDR3, is GAGVSQSPSNKVTEKGKDVELRCDPISGHTALYWYRQSLGQGLEFLIYFQGNSAPDKSGLPSDRFSAERTGGSVSTLTIQRTQQEDSAVYLCAGSLAAGTEAFFGQGTRLTVV.

The chain couples TRBV7-8 to TRBJ2-4, with TRBD1 matching over 8 bases. The V gene's germline CDR1 is SGHVS and CDR2 FQNEAQ. The CDR3 consists of 17 residues. Trimming took 5 bases from V and 6 from J; bases not matched to a gene: 15. This chain's CDR3 is CASSQGAVGGLGNIQYF. The DNA of the CDR3 is TGTGCCAGCAGCCAGGGGGCAGTTGGGGGTTTGGGAAACATTCAGTACTTC.

At least ten counts were recorded for this clonotype. V usage is TRBV12-3 or TRBV12-4 and J usage is TRBJ2-3, with 9 positions matching TRBD1. The CDR3 runs 15 residues. V was pared by 6 bases and J by 3 bases, with 7 bases of the junction left unmatched. The CDR3 sequence is CASSSGDRVTDTQYF. CDR3 DNA sequence: TGTGCCAGCAGCTCCGGGGACAGGGTTACAGATACGCAGTATTTT.

This clonotype occurred many times. The V gene is TRBV6-1, the J gene TRBJ2-2; no clear D. Germline V lookup: CDR1 MNHNS, CDR2 SASEGT. V gave up 6 bases and J gave up 2 bases, with 10 bases separating them. CDR3 size: 14 residues. In DNA form, the CDR3 reads TGTGCCAGCAGGGGGTCCTTAAACACCGGGGAGCTGTTTTTT. Amino acid sequence: CASRGSLNTGELFF.

This clonotype was seen many times. DNA for the CDR3: TGTGCCAGCAGCCAAGGGTTAGCGGGGGACTGGCGGAGCTACGAGCAGTACTTC. It specifies CASSQGLAGDWRSYEQYF. This chain joins TRBV3-1 and TRBJ2-7; TRBD2 matches 9 bases. Germline V gene lookup returns CDR1 LGHDT and CDR2 YNNKEL (reference sequence). V lost 1 base to trimming and J lost 3 bases; unmatched junction nucleotides: 13. CDR3 length: 18 amino acids.

This clonotype was counted between two and nine times. The chain employs TRBV3-1 and TRBJ2-3; 8 positions match TRBD2. The CDR3 spans 16 residues. V lost 0 bases to trimming and J lost 5 bases; unmatched junction nucleotides: 7. The germline CDR1 and CDR2 sequences are LGHDT and YNNKEL (reference sequence). Here the CDR3 reads CASSQEWPAGVDTQYF. DNA of the CDR3: TGTGCCAGCAGCCAAGAGTGGCCAGCGGGAGTAGATACGCAGTATTTT.

This clonotype has a handful of counts. V gene TRBV19 combines with J gene TRBJ2-2; D gene ambiguous. Trimming shortened V by 5 bases and J by 2 bases, and 6 bases separated the two germline ends. In germline, CDR1 is LNHDA, CDR2 SQIVND (reference sequence). This CDR3 spans 13 amino acids. CDR3 in DNA: TGTGCCAGTAGTCACCACAACACCGGGGAGCTGTTTTTT. It translates to CASSHHNTGELFF.

Notes on this clonotype: This sequence may be a read error, since a much larger clone differs from it by one base. V gene TRBV3-1 combines with J gene TRBJ2-3, with D maybe TRBD2 (5 bases). The end of the DNA fits TRBJ2-1 better, so the J call may be wrong. CDR1 and CDR2 (germline): LGHDT, YNNKEL (reference sequence). The CDR3 totals 16 residues. The CDR3 DNA reads as TGTGCCAGCAGCCTCCGGAGCGGAGCGGCAAGCAATGAGCAGTTCTTC. Protein product: CASSLRSGAASNEQFF.

The chain carries TRBV4-3 and TRBJ2-2, with D possibly being TRBD2 (5 bases). Between the trimmed V and J ends, which lost 0 bases and 0 bases, there was a span of 11 bases. The CDR3 consists of 17 residues. Germline-derived CDR1 and CDR2 are LGHNA and YSLEER. The CDR3 bases are TGCGCCAGCAGCCAAGATGTCCTAGCAGCGAACACCGGGGAGCTGTTTTTT. This encodes CASSQDVLAANTGELFF.

This clonotype was seen repeatedly, ten times or more. The chain combines TRBV7-9 with TRBJ2-7, with 14 bases identical to TRBD2. Germline V gene lookup returns CDR1 SEHNR and CDR2 FQNEAQ (reference sequence). J gave up 6 bases and V 5 bases, and 6 bases lay outside the gene matches. This CDR3 comprises 15 residues. CDR3 DNA sequence: TGTGCCAGCAGCACCCGACTAGCGGGAGGGACCGAGCAGTACTTC. This translates into CASSTRLAGGTEQYF.

This clonotype was counted at least ten times. The gene calls are TRBV28 and TRBJ1-1, with 8 bases identical to TRBD1. CDR1 is MDHEN, CDR2 SYDVKM, per germline. The CDR3 spans 13 residues. Trimming at V came to 6 bases and at J to 7 bases, leaving 7 bases not matched to a gene. CDR3 sequence (DNA): TGTGCCAGCAGAGCAGGGGGCTGGGGTGAAGCTTTCTTT. Protein product: CASRAGGWGEAFF.